This TCR beta chain was sequenced in a study of T-cell reconstitution after alpha-beta-depleted transplantation in children. Study results and limitations: By one year post-transplant, T-cell counts and diversity largely arose from T cells that were newly produced.

Trimming at V came to 10 bases and at J to 3 bases, leaving 8 bases not matched to a gene. The CDR3 length is 14 residues. CDR1 and CDR2 from the germline V gene are ENHRY and SYGVKD. About this clonotype itself: Its cognate antigen is unknown.

For TCRbeta, the library was prepared with unique molecular identifiers. TCRdb used MiXCR to reprocess the PCR reads, holding one entry per CDR3 protein. The table includes about 830,000 distinct CDR3 sequences, roughly 15% detected once. The chain couples TRBV10-3 to TRBJ2-3; 9 nucleotides match TRBD2. Material: PBMCs, mostly from graft donor cells, obtained 360 days after TCRalphabeta/CD19-depleted stem cell transplant. This clonotype originated in a male patient aged 10-17 years who had a stem cell transplant for acute lymphoblastic leukemia, so the T cells may come from the graft donor. Here the CDR3 reads CATYPGLATDTQYF. The CDR3, as DNA: TGTGCCACTTATCCGGGACTAGCTACAGATACGCAGTATTTT.